Listed below are T cell receptor beta chains from one sample, sequenced in a study of early T cells in non-severe SARS-CoV-2 infection. TCRdb used MiXCR to reprocess the 5' RACE reads, holding one entry per CDR3 protein. The repertoire holds about 48,000 distinct CDR3 sequences, with around 10% as singletons. The specimen sequenced was whole blood. These receptors were obtained from an adult who was a healthcare worker with PCR-confirmed SARS-CoV-2 infection or an uninfected control (not recorded which). CDR3s include the opening cysteine and the closing phenylalanine or tryptophan. D genes are given only for firm matches. Some rows have no size entry. The others give once, few or many, or a class for an expanded clone.

clone size: .; D gene: .; V gene: TRBV28; J gene: TRBJ2-5; CDR3 protein: CASSAAQGVKETQYF; CDR3 DNA: TGTGCCAGCAGTGCGGCCCAAGGGGTAAAAGAGACCCAGTACTTC
clone size: many; D gene: .; V gene: TRBV12-3/TRBV12-4; J gene: TRBJ2-6; CDR3 protein: CASRQDRSGANVLTF; CDR3 DNA: TGTGCCAGCAGACAAGACAGATCCGGGGCCAACGTCCTGACTTTC
clone size: many; D gene: TRBD2; V gene: TRBV20-1; J gene: TRBJ2-1; CDR3 protein: CSARGLAGRGEQFF; CDR3 DNA: TGCAGTGCTAGAGGGCTAGCGGGACGCGGTGAGCAGTTCTTC
clone size: few; D gene: .; V gene: TRBV11-3; J gene: TRBJ2-1; CDR3 protein: CASSLDPGSSYNEQFF; CDR3 DNA: TGTGCCAGCAGCTTAGATCCCGGGAGCTCCTACAATGAGCAGTTCTTC
clone size: many; D gene: TRBD2; V gene: TRBV6-6; J gene: TRBJ2-2; CDR3 protein: CASSYGTSGDTGELFF; CDR3 DNA: TGTGCCAGCAGTTACGGGACTAGCGGTGACACCGGGGAGCTGTTTTTT
clone size: many; D gene: TRBD1; V gene: TRBV16; J gene: TRBJ1-6; CDR3 protein: CASSPGTDNSPLHF; CDR3 DNA: TGTGCCAGCAGCCCCGGGACAGACAATTCACCCCTCCACTTT
clone size: few; D gene: .; V gene: TRBV9; J gene: TRBJ2-3; CDR3 protein: CASSPQGGGRTDTQYF; CDR3 DNA: TGTGCCAGCAGCCCTCAAGGAGGTGGTCGGACAGATACGCAGTATTTT
clone size: many; D gene: .; V gene: TRBV6-2/TRBV6-3; J gene: TRBJ2-1; CDR3 protein: CASSLLVNEQFF; CDR3 DNA: TGTGCCAGCAGCCTACTAGTAAATGAGCAGTTCTTC
clone size: many; D gene: .; V gene: TRBV29-1; J gene: TRBJ2-7; CDR3 protein: CSVVSYEQYF; CDR3 DNA: TGCAGCGTTGTCTCCTACGAGCAGTACTTC
clone size: many; D gene: TRBD1; V gene: TRBV24-1; J gene: TRBJ2-7; CDR3 protein: CATSDPGQRRYEQYF; CDR3 DNA: TGTGCCACCAGTGATCCGGGACAGAGAAGATACGAGCAGTACTTC
clone size: many; D gene: .; V gene: TRBV27; J gene: TRBJ2-5; CDR3 protein: CASSPGVQETQYF; CDR3 DNA: TGTGCCAGCAGTCCAGGGGTACAAGAGACCCAGTACTTC
clone size: few; D gene: .; V gene: TRBV7-8; J gene: TRBJ2-5; CDR3 protein: CASSLTLQETQYF; CDR3 DNA: TGTGCCAGCAGCTTAACGCTCCAAGAGACCCAGTACTTC
clone size: .; D gene: .; V gene: TRBV20-1; J gene: TRBJ1-2; CDR3 protein: CSARISVNYGYTF; CDR3 DNA: TGCAGTGCTAGGATCAGCGTTAACTATGGCTACACCTTC
clone size: .; D gene: .; V gene: TRBV11-3; J gene: TRBJ2-1; CDR3 protein: CASSFLGGSYNEQFF; CDR3 DNA: TGTGCCAGCAGCTTCCTAGGTGGGTCCTACAATGAGCAGTTCTTC
clone size: .; D gene: TRBD1; V gene: TRBV5-1; J gene: TRBJ1-1; CDR3 protein: CASSSGQRLNTEAFF; CDR3 DNA: TGCGCCAGCAGCTCGGGACAGCGACTCAACACTGAAGCTTTCTTT
clone size: medium-sized; D gene: .; V gene: TRBV27; J gene: TRBJ1-1; CDR3 protein: CASSLGGSVTEAFF; CDR3 DNA: TGTGCCAGCAGTTTAGGAGGTAGCGTCACTGAAGCTTTCTTT
clone size: many; D gene: .; V gene: TRBV5-6; J gene: TRBJ1-5; CDR3 protein: CASSPYRGPNQPQHF; CDR3 DNA: TGTGCCAGCAGCCCATACCGGGGACCGAATCAGCCCCAGCATTTT
clone size: many; D gene: .; V gene: TRBV20-1; J gene: TRBJ2-5; CDR3 protein: CSTGPGDETQYF; CDR3 DNA: TGCAGCACTGGACCAGGGGATGAGACCCAGTACTTC